These 25 T cell receptor beta chains were all obtained from the same sample, sequenced in a study of OX40 agonist ivuxolimab in advanced cancers. TCRdb keeps only in-frame clones here, not all; method: immunoSEQ multiplex PCR. This sample has tens of thousands of clones; about 91% occur once, and the top ten carry roughly 15%. This material consisted of CD4+ or CD8+ T cells sorted from blood, taken in a trial of the OX40 agonist ivuxolimab. These receptors all stem from an adult with an advanced solid tumor such as melanoma, head and neck, liver or kidney cancer.

The V and J genes are TRBV7-2 and TRBJ2-5; 7 nucleotides agree with TRBD2. The CDR3 sequence is 18 residues long. CDR1 is SGHTA and CDR2 is FQGNSA in the germline V gene. Losses at the gene ends were 5 bases for V and 2 bases for J; bases not matched to a gene: 17. The CDR3, as DNA: TGTGCCAGCAGCCTAGGAACTAGCGCCCAACCGGGGCAAGAGACCCAGTACTTC. It translates to CASSLGTSAQPGQETQYF.

The table lists this clone with a few counts. The gene calls are TRBV7-9 and TRBJ1-1; TRBD1 matches 8 bases. Unmatched junction bases numbered 4, after V lost 3 bases and J lost 4 bases. Germline V gives CDR1 SEHNR, CDR2 FQNEAQ (reference sequence). This CDR3 contains 14 residues. In DNA, the CDR3 is TGTGCCAGCAGCTTCGGACAGGGTAGCACTGAAGCTTTCTTT. Protein: CASSFGQGSTEAFF.

The chain couples TRBV27 to TRBJ2-2; possibly TRBD1 for D (6 bases). V was clipped by 6 bases and J by 5 bases, with 13 bases between them. This CDR3 comprises 14 residues. Germline-derived CDR1 and CDR2 are MNHEY and SMNVEV (reference sequence). The CDR3 loop reads CASSKPQGTGELFF. As DNA, the CDR3 is TGTGCCAGCAGCAAGCCCCAGGGGACCGGGGAGCTGTTTTTT.

The chain uses TRBV7-3 and TRBJ2-2, with a possible D match to TRBD1 (6 bases). The CDR3 has 15 residues. V dropped 4 bases and J dropped 3 bases, with 12 bases sitting between them. Germline V gives CDR1 SGHTA, CDR2 FQGTGA. The CDR3 sequence: CASSSQNRDTGELFF. The CDR3 DNA is TGTGCCAGCAGCTCCCAGAACAGGGACACCGGGGAGCTGTTTTTT.

This clone appeared once. The genes are TRBV9 and TRBJ1-2; D uncertain. CDR3 length: 18 amino acids. Trimming cost V 3 bases and J 1 base, with 22 bases left between them. CDR1 SGDLS and CDR2 YYNGEE come from the germline V gene. The CDR3 loop reads CASSADTGRSTFNYGYTF. CDR3 nucleotide sequence: TGTGCCAGCAGCGCCGATACTGGGCGCTCCACTTTTAACTATGGCTACACCTTC.

This sequence joins TRBV27 and TRBJ1-2; TRBD1 matches at 9 bases. V lost 8 bases to trimming and J lost 3 bases; unmatched junction nucleotides: 4. CDR3 size: 13 residues. The germline V gene encodes CDR1 MNHEY and CDR2 SMNVEV (reference sequence). The CDR3 bases are TGTGCCAGCTCAGGACAGGGGTACTATGGCTACACCTTC. This encodes CASSGQGYYGYTF.

The V and J genes are TRBV4-1 and TRBJ2-2, with TRBD1 as a possible D gene (6 bases). V lost 1 base and J 6 bases, leaving 12 bases between the germline ends. The CDR3 contains 15 residues. Germline lookup yields CDR1 MGHRA and CDR2 YSYEKL. CDR3 in DNA: TGCGCCAGCAGCCAAGTAGGGGGTTGGGCCGGGGAGCTGTTTTTT. This sequence encodes CASSQVGGWAGELFF.

The chain has TRBV6-6 and TRBJ1-4; D is possibly TRBD1 (6 bases). Germline lookup yields CDR1 MNHNY and CDR2 SVGAGI (reference sequence). V was shortened by 4 bases and J by 0 bases, with 12 bases between the two germline ends. The CDR3 spans 16 residues. CDR3 in DNA: TGTGCCAGCAGTTTATGGGGGCCCCCAACTAATGAAAAACTGTTTTTT. It yields the protein CASSLWGPPTNEKLFF.

The chain employs TRBV10-3 and TRBJ2-7, with D perhaps TRBD1 (5 bases). The V gene lost 8 bases and the J gene lost 6 bases, with 11 bases spanning the gap. Germline CDR1 reads ENHRY; CDR2 reads SYGVKD. The CDR3 length is 11 residues. The CDR3 DNA follows: TGTGCCATCGGGCAGGGCGGCGAGCAGTACTTC. This codes for CAIGQGGEQYF.

The V and J genes are TRBV28 and TRBJ1-6; D possibly corresponds to TRBD1 (5 bases). V shed 7 bases and J shed 5 bases, with 12 bases lying between them. This CDR3 region has 14 residues. CDR1 is MDHEN and CDR2 is SYDVKM in the germline V gene. Here the CDR3 reads CASTLTANNSPLHF. CDR3 DNA sequence: TGTGCCAGCACCTTGACAGCGAATAATTCACCCCTCCACTTT.

This chain uses TRBV5-4 with TRBJ2-5; D not resolved. The CDR3 extends over 13 amino acids. V lost 3 bases to trimming and J lost 1 base, with 7 bases between them. Germline CDR1 reads SGHNT; CDR2 reads YYREEE (reference sequence). This chain's CDR3 is CASSSRTQETQYF. The CDR3 DNA is TGTGCCAGCAGCTCCCGCACCCAAGAGACCCAGTACTTC. Full variable domain (missing parts from reference TRBV5-4 and TRBJ2-5): ETGVTQSPTHLIKTRGQQVTLRCSSQSGHNTVSWYQQALGQGPQFIFQYYREEENGRGNFPPRFSGLQFPNYSSELNVNALELDDSALYLCASSSRTQETQYFGPGTRLLVL.

This CDR3 is CASSWLGDIGKLFF. CDR3 in DNA: TGTGCCAGCAGTTGGCTGGGCGACATCGGGAAACTGTTTTTT. The J gene is TRBJ1-4, the V gene TRBV28; D is ambiguous. The CDR3 loop spans 14 amino acids. V was shortened by 4 bases and J by 11 bases, with 17 bases between the two germline ends. Germline CDR1 reads MDHEN; CDR2 reads SYDVKM.

This clone occurred once. J is TRBJ2-7 and V is TRBV4-3; D is ambiguous. This CDR3 comprises 14 residues. Germline CDR1 LGHNA, CDR2 YSLEER. V lost 2 bases and J 6 bases, leaving 14 bases between the germline ends. CDR3 coding DNA: TGCGCCAGCAGCCAACAAGACACTACGGGCGAGCAGTACTTC. Protein: CASSQQDTTGEQYF.

The CDR3 protein is CASSQGTGGGQFF. The CDR3 DNA reads TGCGCCAGCAGCCAGGGGACGGGAGGTGGGCAGTTCTTC. The genes are TRBV4-3 and TRBJ2-1; 7 nucleotides match TRBD2. The V gene end was trimmed by 3 bases and the J gene end by 12 bases; junction bases not matched to a gene: 8. Per germline, CDR1 LGHNA and CDR2 YSLEER. The CDR3 is 13 residues long.

The chain links TRBV4-2 to TRBJ2-7, with 8 bases lining up with TRBD2. This CDR3 spans 14 amino acids. Germline-derived CDR1 and CDR2 are LGHNA and YNFKEQ. With V trimmed by 2 bases and J by 4 bases, 4 bases remained unmatched. CDR3 residues: CASSQPGGAYEQYF. As DNA, the CDR3 is TGTGCCAGCAGCCAACCGGGAGGGGCTTACGAGCAGTACTTC.

The V gene is TRBV6-5, the J gene TRBJ1-1; D perhaps matches TRBD1 (5 bases). Germline V lookup: CDR1 MNHEY, CDR2 SVGAGI. Trimming took 0 bases from V and 6 from J, leaving 11 bases between them. The CDR3 is 14 residues long. CDR3 sequence reads: CASSYSYSRAEAFF. CDR3 coding DNA: TGTGCCAGCAGTTACTCATATAGCAGGGCTGAAGCTTTCTTT.

The gene calls are TRBV6-5 and TRBJ1-1; 9 nucleotides align to TRBD1. V lost 5 bases and J lost 4; bases outside the gene matches: 5. Germline CDR1 reads MNHEY; CDR2 reads SVGAGI. CDR3 length equals 14 residues. CDR3 residues: CASSETDRGTEAFF. The CDR3 bases are TGTGCCAGCAGTGAAACGGACAGGGGCACTGAAGCTTTCTTT.

The chain employs TRBV11-2 and TRBJ2-7; D uncertain. The CDR3 totals 13 residues. V was pared by 3 bases and J by 3 bases, with 9 bases between. Germline-derived CDR1 and CDR2 are SGHAT and FQNNGV. The CDR3 DNA reads as TGTGCCAGCAGCTTTGGTGGAGTCTACGAGCAGTACTTC. Translating it yields CASSFGGVYEQYF.

The rearrangement links TRBV19 to TRBJ2-1; a possible D gene is TRBD1 (6 bases). CDR1 and CDR2 from the germline V gene are LNHDA and SQIVND (reference sequence). This CDR3 has 14 residues. Trimming cost V 3 bases and J 8 bases, with 14 bases left between them. The CDR3 DNA is TGTGCCAGTAGTATTAACAGGGAACGTGATGAGCAGTTCTTC. This gives the protein CASSINRERDEQFF.

The genes are TRBV19 and TRBJ2-7, with a tentative D call TRBD2 (6 bases). The CDR3 is made up of 14 amino acids. CDR1 is LNHDA and CDR2 is SQIVND in the germline V gene (reference sequence). V lost 3 bases, J lost 2 bases, and 11 bases lay in between. Here the CDR3 reads CASSILGGPYEQYF. Written as DNA, the CDR3 is TGTGCCAGTAGTATCCTGGGGGGACCCTACGAGCAGTACTTC.

This chain links TRBV5-1 with TRBJ1-1; D gene unclear. There are 14 residues in the CDR3. Per germline, CDR1 SGHRS and CDR2 YFSETQ. V was trimmed by 4 bases and J by 4 bases, leaving 14 bases between them. The CDR3 spells CASSPAPPGTEAFF. In DNA, the CDR3 is TGCGCCAGCAGCCCTGCCCCCCCGGGCACTGAAGCTTTCTTT.

The chain is built from TRBV27 and TRBJ2-5, with TRBD1 identical over 8 bases. The CDR3 runs 17 residues. The junction had 12 bases not matched to a gene; V was cut back by 6 bases and J by 0 bases. CDR1 is MNHEY, CDR2 SMNVEV, per germline (reference sequence). In DNA form, the CDR3 reads TGTGCCAGCAGCCCAGCGGTGGACAGGGTAGACCAAGAGACCCAGTACTTC. This encodes CASSPAVDRVDQETQYF.

The chain uses TRBV2 and TRBJ2-1; TRBD2 agrees at 12 bases. The J segment lost 0 bases and the V segment lost 7 bases, leaving 10 bases of the junction unmatched. This CDR3 has 18 amino acids. The V gene's germline CDR1 is SNHLY and CDR2 FYNNEI. The CDR3 is CASKRLAGEGGSYNEQFF. In DNA, the CDR3 is TGTGCCAGCAAGAGACTAGCGGGAGAGGGGGGCTCCTACAATGAGCAGTTCTTC.

The rearrangement links TRBV11-2 to TRBJ2-5, with TRBD2 identical over 9 bases. This CDR3 has 16 amino acids. Germline-derived CDR1 and CDR2 are SGHAT and FQNNGV. V lost 1 base to trimming and J lost 1 base; unmatched junction nucleotides: 4. The CDR3 sequence is CASSLGPSGVQETQYF. The CDR3, as DNA: TGTGCCAGCAGCTTAGGGCCTAGCGGGGTCCAAGAGACCCAGTACTTC. The complete variable domain, with remaining parts taken from reference TRBV11-2 and TRBJ2-5, reads EAGVAQSPRYKIIEKRQSVAFWCNPISGHATLYWYQQILGQGPKLLIQFQNNGVVDDSQLPKDRFSAERLKGVDSTLKIQPAKLEDSAVYLCASSLGPSGVQETQYFGPGTRLLVL.

J is TRBJ2-2 and V is TRBV7-6; D is unclear. This CDR3 is built from 13 residues. CDR1 is SGHVS and CDR2 is FNYEAQ in the germline V gene. Trimming stripped 1 base from V and 7 bases from J, with 7 bases between. CDR3 bases: TGTGCCAGCAGCTTAGATGTCCGCGGGGAGCTGTTTTTT. This encodes CASSLDVRGELFF.